This is a list of T cell receptor beta chains from one sample in a study of T cell responses to AZD1222 COVID-19 vaccine. Profiled with immunoSEQ multiplex PCR; TCRdb holds only in-frame clones, not every one. The sample contains around 170,000 clones, just over 85% of which appear only once. This specimen consisted of peripheral blood, obtained 28 days after the second AZD1222 dose. The origin of the receptors is an adult who received the AZD1222 COVID-19 vaccine. Both conserved end residues are part of each CDR3. The D gene is left open where the match is weak. Some rows mark clone size as missing; the rest say once, few, many or name a class of expanded clone.

>TRBV10-3|TRBJ2-7|NA|TRBD1
TGTGCCACCCAGGTTAGCACAGGGGTCAACGAGCAGTACTTC
CATQVSTGVNEQYF
>TRBV6-1|TRBJ1-6|NA|NA
TGTGCCAGCAGTGAAGCTCGGGTGACACCCCTCCACTTT
CASSEARVTPLHF
>TRBV6-5|TRBJ1-4|NA|NA
TGTGCCAGCCAAGGGGCTAATGAAAAACTGTTTTTT
CASQGANEKLFF
>TRBV23-1|TRBJ1-6|NA|TRBD1
TGCGCCAGCGGCCGGGACAGGGGGATTCCTAATTCACCCCTCCACTTT
CASGRDRGIPNSPLHF
>TRBV29-1|TRBJ2-7|once|TRBD1
TGCAGCGTTTCGTCCGTGCGACAGGGGACAAACTACGAGCAGTACTTC
CSVSSVRQGTNYEQYF
>TRBV21-1|TRBJ1-2|NA|NA
TGTGCCAGCAGCACTCCACTCTCACAGGTATGTGGCTACACCTTC
CASSTPLSQVCGYTF
>TRBV10-3|TRBJ1-4|once|TRBD1
TGTGCCATCAGTGAGCCCGGCGACAGGGAGGGTGAAAAACTGTTTTTT
CAISEPGDREGEKLFF
>TRBV20-1|TRBJ2-1|NA|NA
TGCAGTGCTAGAGGACAGTTTGAGCAGTTCTTC
CSARGQFEQFF
>TRBV4-2|TRBJ1-1|few|TRBD1
TGTGCCAGCAGCCAGGACGGGACAGGGCTCACTGAAGCTTTCTTT
CASSQDGTGLTEAFF
>TRBV28|TRBJ1-5|NA|NA
TGTGCCAGCAATGCACCCCGGGGTATGGGCAATCAGCCCCAGCATTTT
CASNAPRGMGNQPQHF
>TRBV7-6|TRBJ2-7|few|NA
TGTGCCAGCAGCTACCAGGTAGGAGGCGAGCGGGAGCAGTACTTC
CASSYQVGGEREQYF
>TRBV10-2|TRBJ2-1|once|NA
TGCGCCAGCAGGGGACTCGGCCCCAATGAGCAGTTCTTC
CASRGLGPNEQFF
>TRBV6-6|TRBJ1-1|NA|NA
TGTGCCAGCAGTTATCTGGACAGTTCGAGGGAAGCTTTCTTT
CASSYLDSSREAFF
>TRBV4-1|TRBJ2-2|few|TRBD2
TGCGCCAGCAGCCAACCTGGGACTAGCGATGTCGGGGAGCTGTTTTTT
CASSQPGTSDVGELFF
>TRBV10-3|TRBJ2-2|NA|NA
TGTGCCATCCAAGAAGGCAGGGGGCGGGGGACCGGGGAGCTGTTTTTT
CAIQEGRGRGTGELFF
>TRBV28|TRBJ1-4|NA|NA
TGTGCCAGCAGCCAACAGGGATACCGGGAAAAACTGTTTTTT
CASSQQGYREKLFF
>TRBV6-6|TRBJ1-6|few|TRBD1
TGTGCCAGCAGTCGGACAGGCCCTCGTACCTATAATTCACCCCTCCACTTT
CASSRTGPRTYNSPLHF
>TRBV30|TRBJ2-7|NA|TRBD2
TGTGCCTGGGGGGCTAGCGGGGTACACGAGCAGTACTTC
CAWGASGVHEQYF
>TRBV6-1|TRBJ1-2|NA|NA
TGTGCCAGCAGTGAAGCGGCCGGCTTCTATGGCTACACCTTC
CASSEAAGFYGYTF
>TRBV5-6|TRBJ2-7|NA|NA
TGTGCCAGCAGCCTATTACAGGGCTTAAGCTCCTACGAGCAGTACTTC
CASSLLQGLSSYEQYF
>TRBV7-2|TRBJ2-3|NA|TRBD1
TGTGCCAGCAGCCATGGGGACAGGGGGTATTTT
CASSHGDRGYF
>TRBV19|TRBJ2-3|NA|NA
TGTGCCAGTAAGGGCAGGACCACAGATACGCAGTATTTT
CASKGRTTDTQYF
>TRBV3-1/TRBV3-2|TRBJ2-7|NA|TRBD1
TGTGCCAGCAGCAGGGGGCGGCACGAGCAGTACTTC
CASSRGRHEQYF
>TRBV7-3|TRBJ1-6|NA|NA
TGTGCCAGCAGCCAGAGCGGGTCACCCCTCCACTTT
CASSQSGSPLHF
>TRBV28|TRBJ2-3|NA|NA
TGTGCCAGCAGTCCCCCCGGGGGCACAGATACGCAGTATTTT
CASSPPGGTDTQYF